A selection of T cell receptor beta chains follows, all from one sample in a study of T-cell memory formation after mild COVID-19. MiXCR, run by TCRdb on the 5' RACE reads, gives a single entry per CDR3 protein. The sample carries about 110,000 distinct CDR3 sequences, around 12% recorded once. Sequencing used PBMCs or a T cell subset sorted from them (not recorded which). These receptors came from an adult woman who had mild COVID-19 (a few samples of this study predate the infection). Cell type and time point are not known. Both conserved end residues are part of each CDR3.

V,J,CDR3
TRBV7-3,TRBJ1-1,CASSPTGNTEAFF
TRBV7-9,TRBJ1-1,CASSRSWGETEAFF
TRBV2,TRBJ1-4,CASRETGPLEKLFF
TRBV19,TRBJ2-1,CASSPEGRTYNEQFF
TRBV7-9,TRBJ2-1,CASSLWRQLNNEQFF
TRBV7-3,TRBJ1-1,CASSYRFDTEAFF
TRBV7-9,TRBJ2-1,CASSLAYGLGYNEQFF
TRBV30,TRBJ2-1,CAWSARVLAVESYNEQFF
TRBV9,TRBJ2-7,CASSVGKHSYEQYF
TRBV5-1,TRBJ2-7,CASSKPGDNLYEQYF
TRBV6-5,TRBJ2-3,CASSYSLVTGTSGIRYF
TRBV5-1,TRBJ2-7,CASSSSVGSYEQYF
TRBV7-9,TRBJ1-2,CASSVPSRNYGYTF
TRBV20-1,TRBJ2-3,CSARDWLGQRESDTQYF
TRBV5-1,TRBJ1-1,CASSLGQGNEAFF
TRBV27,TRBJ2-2,CASSYGGITGELFF
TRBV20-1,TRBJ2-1,CSADPLAGGSYNEQFF
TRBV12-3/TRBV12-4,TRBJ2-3,CASSRRDTTDTQYF
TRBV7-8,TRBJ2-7,CASSSDYEQYF
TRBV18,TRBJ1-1,CASSPPWGMNTEAFF
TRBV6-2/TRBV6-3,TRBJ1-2,CASRGTGNGYTF
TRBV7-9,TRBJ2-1,CASSPTGRDNEQFF
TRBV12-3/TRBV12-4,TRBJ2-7,CASSPLQTSGSYEQYF
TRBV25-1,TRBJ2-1,CASWTSGEQFF
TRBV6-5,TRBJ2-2,CASSLLRTEANTGELFF
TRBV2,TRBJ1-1,CASSAETGPYMNTEAFF
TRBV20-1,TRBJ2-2,CSASGTSGDTGELFF
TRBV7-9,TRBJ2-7,CASSPNPGTGVWEQYF
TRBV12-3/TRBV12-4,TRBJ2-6,CASSGGEAGANVLTF
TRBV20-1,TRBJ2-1,CSARDGEGRWTYNEQFF
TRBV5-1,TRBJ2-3,CASTRGQVTGTDTQYF
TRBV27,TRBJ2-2,CASSTLWRGANTGELFF
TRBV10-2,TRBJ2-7,CASSAGGPYEQYF
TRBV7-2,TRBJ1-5,CASSLAGPLERPPQHF
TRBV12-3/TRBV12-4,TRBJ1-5,CASSLMSNQPQHF
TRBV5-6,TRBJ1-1,CASSLTFGGGTEAFF
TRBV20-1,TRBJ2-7,CSARDSEQYF
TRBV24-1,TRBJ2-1,CATKGEGGNYNEQFF
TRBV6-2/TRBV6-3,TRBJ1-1,CASTLIGAGDTEAFF
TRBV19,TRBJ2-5,CASSIVLLGTSGSGETQYF
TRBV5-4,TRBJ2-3,CASSSRFDTGTDTQYF